This T cell receptor (beta chain) was sequenced during a study of patients and donors after allogeneic stem cell transplantation. TCRdb reprocessed the RT-PCR reads via MiXCR and lists one record per CDR3 protein. The data contain roughly 880,000 distinct CDR3 sequences, 18% of them singletons. V lost 5 bases to trimming and J lost 2 bases; unmatched junction nucleotides: 8. CDR3 length: 16 residues. This sequence joins TRBV12-3 or TRBV12-4 and TRBJ2-7; 11 bases fit TRBD2. The TCR sequence derives from a human donor who was either an allogeneic HSCT recipient or a stem cell or donor lymphocyte infusion donor (not recorded which). It is not recorded whose cells these are; they may come from a transplant donor. The sequencing input was blood, either unsorted or a sorted T cell fraction (not recorded which). The CDR3 nucleotides are TGTGCCAGCAGTCAGGGAGGGACTAGCGGACCCTACGAGCAGTACTTC. Residues: CASSQGGTSGPYEQYF.